This T cell receptor beta chain is drawn from a study of shared T cell receptors in the human thymus. Sequenced by immunoSEQ multiplex PCR; TCRdb stores in-frame clones only, minus some. The sample contains 600,000 or so clones, over 75% of which appear only once. Germline lookup yields CDR1 SEHNR and CDR2 FQNEAQ (reference sequence). Trimming cost V 4 bases and J 4 bases; bases outside gene matches: 16. This CDR3 is 17 amino acids long. This sample also belongs to another study, concerning human thymus T cells. That work states: The thymus was resected at corrective cardiac surgery.

This clonotype originated in a boy under two years old with a congenital heart defect. Sequences were obtained from thymocytes. The chain is built from TRBV7-9 and TRBJ2-7, with 7 bases that match TRBD1. The CDR3 DNA sequence: TGTGCCAGCAGCTGCCATTACCAGCGGACAGGAAGATACGAGCAGTACTTC. Translating it yields CASSCHYQRTGRYEQYF.